This T cell receptor beta chain was recovered during a study of T cells in Graves' hyperthyroidism and ophthalmopathy. Study-level points and caveats: With a median lead of approximately 6.4 months before onset, the model predicted ophthalmopathy. Ophthalmopathy cases were set apart from stable hyperthyroidism by a 13 V-J model.

Under 3 months was the duration of disease in ophthalmopathy patients, who also had a Clinical Activity Score of at least 3 and a NOSPECS grade of at least 4. Using more than 8 ml of fresh peripheral blood, PBMCs were prepared. This clonotype was recorded at least ten times. Antigen unknown. Amplification of TCR beta CDR3 regions was performed using RNA transcripts as template. A first-round RT-PCR of the TCR CDR3 used the HTBI primer set. TCRdb re-called the multiplex PCR reads with MiXCR, one entry per CDR3 protein. The table shows more than 500,000 distinct CDR3 sequences, with roughly 15% occurring only once. The germline V gene has CDR1 SGHRS and CDR2 YFSETQ. The CDR3 is 13 residues long. J was trimmed by 6 bases and V by 7 bases; bases with no gene match: 8.

Sequenced sample: blood. This clonotype originated in a woman under 40 with Graves' ophthalmopathy. The V gene is TRBV5-1, the J gene TRBJ2-7, with 9 bases identical to TRBD1. The CDR3 protein is CASGTGGSSEQYF. In DNA, the CDR3 is TGCGCCAGCGGAACAGGGGGCTCATCCGAGCAGTACTTC.